The clone carrying this T cell receptor beta chain was found once. Its antigen is unidentified. The sample is drawn from a study of T cell responses to AZD1222 COVID-19 vaccine. General study results and limits: Nearly half of spike-specific TCRs reportedly target variant regions that are unmutated in the B.1.351 and B.1.1.7 variants. The number of AZD1222 recipients seropositive at baseline was only six. The CD4 TCRs associated with vaccination extended across spike and predominated at 160-218 and 743-854. The repertoires were collected only after the peak T cell response.

The CDR3 has 13 amino acids. V lost 1 base to trimming and J lost 5 bases, with 9 bases between them. Germline CDR1 SGHTA, CDR2 FQGNSA. Clones were read by immunoSEQ multiplex PCR, and TCRdb kept only the in-frame ones, dropping some. The profile covers about 78,000 clones, with over 75% appearing a single time and 5% taken by the ten largest. The receptor comes from an adult in good health. Source: peripheral blood, taken on day 0 of MenACWY control vaccination. This chain joins TRBV7-2 and TRBJ2-7; no clear D gene. CDR3 bases: TGTGCCAGCAGCTTAGGACAACTCGACGAGCAGTACTTC. Translated, it gives CASSLGQLDEQYF.